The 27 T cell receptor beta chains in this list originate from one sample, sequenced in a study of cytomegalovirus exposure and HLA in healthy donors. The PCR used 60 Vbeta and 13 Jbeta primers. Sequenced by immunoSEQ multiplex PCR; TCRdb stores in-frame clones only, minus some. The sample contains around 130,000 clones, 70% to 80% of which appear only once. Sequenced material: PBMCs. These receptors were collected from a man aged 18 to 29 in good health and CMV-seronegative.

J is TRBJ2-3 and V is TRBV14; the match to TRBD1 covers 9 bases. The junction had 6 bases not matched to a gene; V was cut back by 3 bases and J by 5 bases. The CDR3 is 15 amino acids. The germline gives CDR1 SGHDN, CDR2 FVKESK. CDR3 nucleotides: TGTGCCAGCAGCCAGAAGACAGGGGGGAGAGATACGCAGTATTTT. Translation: CASSQKTGGRDTQYF.

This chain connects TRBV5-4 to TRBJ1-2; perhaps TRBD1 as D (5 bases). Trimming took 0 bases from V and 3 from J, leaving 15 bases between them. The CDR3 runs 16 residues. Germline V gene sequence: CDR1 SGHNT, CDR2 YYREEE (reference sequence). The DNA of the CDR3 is TGTGCCAGCAGCTTGGATATGGAGGGGAACTACTATGGCTACACCTTC. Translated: CASSLDMEGNYYGYTF.

CDR3 residues: CASSQAEGGASGANVLTF. The CDR3 region has the DNA TGTGCCAGCAGCCAAGCCGAGGGAGGGGCCTCTGGGGCCAACGTCCTGACTTTC. The V and J genes are TRBV4-2 and TRBJ2-6, with 7 bases identical to TRBD2. The CDR3 totals 18 residues. The V and J ends lost 1 base and 0 bases, in that order; junction bases with no gene match: 6. The germline V gene encodes CDR1 LGHNA and CDR2 YNFKEQ.

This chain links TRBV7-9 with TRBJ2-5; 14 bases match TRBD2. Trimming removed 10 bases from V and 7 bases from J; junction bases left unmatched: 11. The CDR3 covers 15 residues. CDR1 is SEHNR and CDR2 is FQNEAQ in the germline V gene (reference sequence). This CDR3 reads CATRAGTSGSGTQYF. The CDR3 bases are TGTGCCACCAGAGCCGGGACTAGCGGGAGTGGGACCCAGTACTTC.

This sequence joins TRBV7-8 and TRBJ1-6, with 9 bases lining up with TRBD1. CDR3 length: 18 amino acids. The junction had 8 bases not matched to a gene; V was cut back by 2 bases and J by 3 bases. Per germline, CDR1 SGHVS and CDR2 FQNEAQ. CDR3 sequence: CASSLRRGQGNYNSPLHF. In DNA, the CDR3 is TGTGCCAGCAGCTTACGACGGGGACAGGGCAACTATAATTCACCCCTCCACTTT. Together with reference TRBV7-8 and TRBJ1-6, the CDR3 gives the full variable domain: GAGVSQSPRYKVAKRGQDVALRCDPISGHVSLFWYQQALGQGPEFLTYFQNEAQLDKSGLPSDRFFAERPEGSVSTLKIQRTQQEDSAVYLCASSLRRGQGNYNSPLHFGNGTRLTVT.

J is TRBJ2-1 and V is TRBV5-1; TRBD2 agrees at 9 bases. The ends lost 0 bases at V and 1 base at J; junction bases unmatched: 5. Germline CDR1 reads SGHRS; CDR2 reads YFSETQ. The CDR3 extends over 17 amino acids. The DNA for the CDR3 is TGCGCCAGCAGCTTGGGGATCAGCGGGAGGTCCTACAATGAGCAGTTCTTC. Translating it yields CASSLGISGRSYNEQFF.

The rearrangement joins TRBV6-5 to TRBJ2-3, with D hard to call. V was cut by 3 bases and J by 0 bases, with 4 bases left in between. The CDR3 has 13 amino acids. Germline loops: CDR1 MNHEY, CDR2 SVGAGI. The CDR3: CASSYKSTDTQYF. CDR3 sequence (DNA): TGTGCCAGCAGTTATAAAAGCACAGATACGCAGTATTTT.

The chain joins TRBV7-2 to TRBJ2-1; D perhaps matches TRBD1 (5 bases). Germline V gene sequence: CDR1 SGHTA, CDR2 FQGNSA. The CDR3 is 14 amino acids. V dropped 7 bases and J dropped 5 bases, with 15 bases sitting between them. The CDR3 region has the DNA TGTGCCAGCACCTTGGCAGGGCCGAACAATGAGCAGTTCTTC. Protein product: CASTLAGPNNEQFF.

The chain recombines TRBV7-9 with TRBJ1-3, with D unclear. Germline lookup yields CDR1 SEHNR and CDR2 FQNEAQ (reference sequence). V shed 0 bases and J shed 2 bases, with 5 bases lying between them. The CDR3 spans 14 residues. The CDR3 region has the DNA TGTGCCAGCAGCTTAGCCGGGACTGGAAACACCATATATTTT. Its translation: CASSLAGTGNTIYF.

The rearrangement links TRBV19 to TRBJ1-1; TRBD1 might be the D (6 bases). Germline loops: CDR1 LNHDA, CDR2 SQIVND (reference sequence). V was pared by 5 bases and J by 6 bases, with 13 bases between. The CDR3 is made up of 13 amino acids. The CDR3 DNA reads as TGTGCCAGTAGTCTCAACAGGGCTGCTGAAGCTTTCTTT. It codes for CASSLNRAAEAFF.

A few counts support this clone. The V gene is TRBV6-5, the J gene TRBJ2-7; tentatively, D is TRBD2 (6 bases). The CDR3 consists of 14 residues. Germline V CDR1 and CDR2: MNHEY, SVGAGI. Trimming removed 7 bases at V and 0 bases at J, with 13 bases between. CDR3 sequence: CASKSPGDSYEQYF. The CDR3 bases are TGTGCCAGCAAAAGCCCGGGGGACTCCTACGAGCAGTACTTC.

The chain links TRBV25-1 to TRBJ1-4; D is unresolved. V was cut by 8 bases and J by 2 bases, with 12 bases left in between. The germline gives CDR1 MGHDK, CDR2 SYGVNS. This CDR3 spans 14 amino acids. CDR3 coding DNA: TGTGCCAGCGAACTGGGAGGGACTAATGAAAAACTGTTTTTT. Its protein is CASELGGTNEKLFF.

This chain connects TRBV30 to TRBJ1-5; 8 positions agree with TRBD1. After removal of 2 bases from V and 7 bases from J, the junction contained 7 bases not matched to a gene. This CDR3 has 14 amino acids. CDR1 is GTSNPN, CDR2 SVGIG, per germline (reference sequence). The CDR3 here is CAWSLAGGRQPQHF. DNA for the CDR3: TGTGCCTGGAGTCTCGCAGGGGGCAGGCAGCCCCAGCATTTT. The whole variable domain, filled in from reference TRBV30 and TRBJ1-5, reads SQTIHQWPATLVQPVGSPLSLECTVEGTSNPNLYWYRQAAGRGLQLLFYSVGIGQISSEVPQNLSASRPQDRQFILSSKKLLLSDSGFYLCAWSLAGGRQPQHFGDGTRLSIL.

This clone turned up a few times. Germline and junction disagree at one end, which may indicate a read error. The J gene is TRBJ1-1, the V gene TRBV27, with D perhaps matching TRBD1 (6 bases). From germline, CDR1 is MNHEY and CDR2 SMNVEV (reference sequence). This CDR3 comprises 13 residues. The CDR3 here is CASSLNMDSPGAF. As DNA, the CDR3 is TGTGCCAGCAGTCTGAACATGGACAGCCCTGGAGCGTTT.

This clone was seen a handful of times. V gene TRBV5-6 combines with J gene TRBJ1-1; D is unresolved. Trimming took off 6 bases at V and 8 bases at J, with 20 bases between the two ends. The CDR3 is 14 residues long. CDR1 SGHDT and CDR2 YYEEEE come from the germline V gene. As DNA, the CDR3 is TGTGCCAGCACCCTGTTATTGGCGCCAGGAGAAGCTTTCTTT. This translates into CASTLLLAPGEAFF.

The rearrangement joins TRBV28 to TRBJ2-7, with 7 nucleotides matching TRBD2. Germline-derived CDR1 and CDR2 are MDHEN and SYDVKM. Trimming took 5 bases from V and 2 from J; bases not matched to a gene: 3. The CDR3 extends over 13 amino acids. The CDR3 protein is CASSLAVPYEQYF. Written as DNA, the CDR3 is TGTGCCAGCAGTCTAGCGGTACCCTACGAGCAGTACTTC.

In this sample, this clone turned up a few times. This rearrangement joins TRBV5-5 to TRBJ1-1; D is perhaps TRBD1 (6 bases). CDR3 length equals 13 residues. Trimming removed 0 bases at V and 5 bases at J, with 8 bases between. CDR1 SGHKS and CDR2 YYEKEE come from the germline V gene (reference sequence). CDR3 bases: TGTGCCAGCAGCTTGGACAGGGATACTGAAGCTTTCTTT. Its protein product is CASSLDRDTEAFF.

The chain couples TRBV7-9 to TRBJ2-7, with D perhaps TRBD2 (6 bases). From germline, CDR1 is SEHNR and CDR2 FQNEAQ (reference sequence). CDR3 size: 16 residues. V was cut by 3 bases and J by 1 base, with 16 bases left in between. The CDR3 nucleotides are TGTGCCAGCAGCTTTAATTTACGCGGGATGTCCTACGAGCAGTACTTC. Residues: CASSFNLRGMSYEQYF.

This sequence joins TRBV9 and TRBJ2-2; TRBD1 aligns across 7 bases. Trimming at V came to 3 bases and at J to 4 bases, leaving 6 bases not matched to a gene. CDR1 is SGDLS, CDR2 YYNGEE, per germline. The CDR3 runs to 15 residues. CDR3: CASSARQGFTGELFF. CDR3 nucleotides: TGTGCCAGCAGCGCCCGACAGGGATTCACCGGGGAGCTGTTTTTT.

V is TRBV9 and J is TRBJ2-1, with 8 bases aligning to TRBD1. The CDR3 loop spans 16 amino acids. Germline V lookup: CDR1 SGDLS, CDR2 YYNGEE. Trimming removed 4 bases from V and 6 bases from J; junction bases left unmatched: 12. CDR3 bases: TGTGCCAGCAGCAACGGACAGGGTGACATTCCCAATGAGCAGTTCTTC. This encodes CASSNGQGDIPNEQFF.

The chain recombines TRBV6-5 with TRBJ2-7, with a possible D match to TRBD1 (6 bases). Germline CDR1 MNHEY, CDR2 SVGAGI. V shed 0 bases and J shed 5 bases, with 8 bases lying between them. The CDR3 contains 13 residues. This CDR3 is CASSYSAGDEQYV. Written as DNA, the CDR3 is TGTGCCAGCAGTTACTCCGCAGGGGACGAGCAGTACGTC.

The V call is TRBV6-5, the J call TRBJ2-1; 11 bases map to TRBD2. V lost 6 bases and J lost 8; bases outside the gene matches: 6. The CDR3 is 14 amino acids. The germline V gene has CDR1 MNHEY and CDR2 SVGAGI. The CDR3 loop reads CASSLLAGDDEQFF. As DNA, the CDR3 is TGTGCCAGCAGCCTACTAGCGGGAGACGATGAGCAGTTCTTC.

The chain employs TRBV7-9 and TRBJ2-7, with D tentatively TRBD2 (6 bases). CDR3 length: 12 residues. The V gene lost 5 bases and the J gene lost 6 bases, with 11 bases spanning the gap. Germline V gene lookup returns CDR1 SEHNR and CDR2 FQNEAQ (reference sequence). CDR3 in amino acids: CASSETGGEQYF. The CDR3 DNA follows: TGTGCCAGCAGCGAGACCGGGGGCGAGCAGTACTTC. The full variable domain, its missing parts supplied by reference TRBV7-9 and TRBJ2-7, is DTGVSQNPRHKITKRGQNVTFRCDPISEHNRLYWYRQTLGQGPEFLTYFQNEAQLEKSRLLSDRFSAERPKGSFSTLEIQRTEQGDSAMYLCASSETGGEQYFGPGTRLTVT.

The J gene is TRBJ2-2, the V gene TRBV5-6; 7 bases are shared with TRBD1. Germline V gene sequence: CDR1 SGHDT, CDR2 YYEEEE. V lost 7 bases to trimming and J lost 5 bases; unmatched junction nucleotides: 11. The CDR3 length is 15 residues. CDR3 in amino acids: CASGFSRGITGELFF. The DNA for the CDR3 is TGTGCCAGCGGATTTAGCAGGGGGATAACCGGGGAGCTGTTTTTT.

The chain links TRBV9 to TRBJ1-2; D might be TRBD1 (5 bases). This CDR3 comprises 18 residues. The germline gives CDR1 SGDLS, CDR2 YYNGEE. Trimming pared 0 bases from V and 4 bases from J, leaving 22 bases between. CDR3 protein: CASSVDYGGRVRGYGYTF. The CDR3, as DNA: TGTGCCAGCAGCGTAGATTACGGGGGAAGGGTTCGGGGCTATGGCTACACCTTC.

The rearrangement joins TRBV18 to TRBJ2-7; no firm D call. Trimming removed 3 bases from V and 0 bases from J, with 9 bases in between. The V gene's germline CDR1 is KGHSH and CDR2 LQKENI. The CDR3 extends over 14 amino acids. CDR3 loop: CASSPNSNSYEQYF. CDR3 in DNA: TGTGCCAGCTCACCGAATAGCAACTCCTACGAGCAGTACTTC.

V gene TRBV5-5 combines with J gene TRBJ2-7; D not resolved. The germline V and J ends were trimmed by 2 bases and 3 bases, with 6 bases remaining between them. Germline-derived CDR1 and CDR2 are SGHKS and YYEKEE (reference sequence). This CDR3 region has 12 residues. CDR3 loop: CASSFANYEQYF. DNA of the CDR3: TGTGCCAGCAGCTTCGCTAACTACGAGCAGTACTTC. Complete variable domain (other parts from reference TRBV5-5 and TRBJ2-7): DAGVTQSPTHLIKTRGQQVTLRCSPISGHKSVSWYQQVLGQGPQFIFQYYEKEERGRGNFPDRFSARQFPNYSSELNVNALLLGDSALYLCASSFANYEQYFGPGTRLTVT.